These T cell receptor beta chains were read from a single sample in a study of cytomegalovirus exposure and HLA in healthy donors. The repertoire was sequenced with immunoSEQ multiplex PCR; TCRdb's copy has only in-frame clones and lacks some. The sample lists 100,000 to 150,000 clones; approximately 8% were seen once. The specimen was PBMCs. The receptors were sampled from a woman in her thirties or forties in good health and CMV-seropositive. The CDR3 runs from the conserved cysteine through the conserved F or W. Each record gives: V gene, J gene, CDR3 length, CDR3 protein.

TRBV5-1	TRBJ2-1	15	CASSLAGLAYNEQFF
TRBV7-9	TRBJ1-1	14	CASSLAGLHTEAFF
TRBV18	TRBJ1-1	16	CASSPPLLGPGAEAFF
TRBV30	TRBJ2-7	15	CAWRASGGGSYEQYF
TRBV10-2	TRBJ2-7	14	CASTLTGTVYEQYF
TRBV10-2	TRBJ1-6	17	CASSERTGSLDNSPLHF
TRBV4-1	TRBJ2-7	21	CASSPRTVSTSGGLNPYEQYF
TRBV18	TRBJ1-1	17	CASSLGREMYRYTEAFF
TRBV20-1	TRBJ1-2	11	CSAEGQVSYTF
TRBV7-8	TRBJ2-5	17	CASSLALASGGQETQYF
TRBV2	TRBJ2-1	15	CASSLDRGRENEQFF
TRBV28	TRBJ1-3	17	CASSSLTGGFSGNTIYF
TRBV6-1	TRBJ1-5	15	CASSPGTDSNQPQHF
TRBV6-1	TRBJ1-5	14	CASRSVSVKQPQHF
TRBV21-1	TRBJ1-4	14	CASPLQYTNEKLFF
TRBV5-1	TRBJ1-5	11	CASRPGRPQHF
TRBV19	TRBJ1-1	14	CASSSLLGLTEAFF
TRBV18	TRBJ2-5	15	CASSPLAGALETQYF
TRBV18	TRBJ1-4	13	CASSLDLNEKLFF
TRBV2	TRBJ1-5	14	CASSQGQNNQPQHF
TRBV11-2	TRBJ2-7	14	CASSSTGTSYEQYF
TRBV18	TRBJ2-7	15	CASSATGTGGSEQYF
TRBV6-1	TRBJ1-6	15	CASSEAQGGNSPLHF
TRBV30	TRBJ1-2	11	CAWRESYGYTF
TRBV2	TRBJ2-7	17	CASSEAELAGDLYEQYF
TRBV15	TRBJ2-3	14	CATSTGTSVNTQYF
TRBV13	TRBJ1-3	17	CASSSPDRISSGNTIYF
TRBV9	TRBJ2-7	15	CASSKGQGSSYEQYF
TRBV14	TRBJ2-3	17	CASSFTPGLAGTDTQYF
TRBV6-1	TRBJ1-2	13	CASSPGGDYGYTF
TRBV11-2	TRBJ1-4	13	CASSSGLGEKLFF
TRBV7-6	TRBJ2-2	16	CASSLGHGLVAGELFF
TRBV7-3	TRBJ1-2	13	CASSFAGGDGYTF
TRBV19	TRBJ1-1	13	CATSEGQATEAFF
TRBV10-3	TRBJ2-1	16	CAISERGGDSYNEQFF
TRBV5-1	TRBJ1-2	12	CASSLDSYGYTF
TRBV4-1	TRBJ1-2	19	CASSQDKGSPALGGYGYTF
TRBV19	TRBJ2-7	16	CASSRSGTTSSYEQYF
TRBV11-2	TRBJ1-4	17	CASSLEGMGTGNEKLFF
TRBV18	TRBJ1-2	14	CASSRGSANYGYTF
TRBV7-2	TRBJ2-7	15	CASSLYRGVPYEQYF
TRBV6-1	TRBJ1-2	14	CASSEVTPNYGYTF
TRBV11-3	TRBJ1-3	14	CASSSRDSGNTIYF